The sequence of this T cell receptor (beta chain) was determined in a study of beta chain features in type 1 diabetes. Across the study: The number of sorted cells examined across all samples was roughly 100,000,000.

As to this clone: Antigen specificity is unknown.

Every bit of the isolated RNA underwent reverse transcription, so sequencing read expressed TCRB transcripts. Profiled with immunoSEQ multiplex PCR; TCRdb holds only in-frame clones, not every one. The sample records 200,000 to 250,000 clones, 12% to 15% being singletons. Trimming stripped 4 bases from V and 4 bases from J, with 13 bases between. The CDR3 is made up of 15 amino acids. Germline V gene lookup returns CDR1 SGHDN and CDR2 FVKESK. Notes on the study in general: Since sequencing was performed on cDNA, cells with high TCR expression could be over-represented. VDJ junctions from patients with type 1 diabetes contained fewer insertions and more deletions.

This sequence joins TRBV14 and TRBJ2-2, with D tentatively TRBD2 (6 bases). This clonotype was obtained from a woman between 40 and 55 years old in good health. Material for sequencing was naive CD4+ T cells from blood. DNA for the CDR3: TGTGCCAGCAGCCCCATCCGGACTACCACCGGGGAGCTGTTTTTT. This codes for CASSPIRTTTGELFF.